This T cell receptor (beta chain) was recovered during a study of blood T cell repertoires in COVID-19. Libraries were prepared by immunoSEQ multiplex PCR; TCRdb keeps only in-frame clonotypes and omits some of them. In the table there are under 85,000 clones, more than 75% of which are singletons. V shed 1 base, J shed 2 bases, and the junction held 4 bases outside the gene matches. CDR3 length: 15 residues. Per germline, CDR1 KGHSH and CDR2 LQKENI. The sequence was collected from a man between 35 and 55 years old with COVID-19, enrolled during active disease. The source material was peripheral blood. This chain joins TRBV18 and TRBJ2-7; 8 nucleotides align to TRBD2. The CDR3 DNA reads as TGTGCCAGCTCACCACAGAGCGGGGGCACCTACGAGCAGTACTTC. It specifies CASSPQSGGTYEQYF.